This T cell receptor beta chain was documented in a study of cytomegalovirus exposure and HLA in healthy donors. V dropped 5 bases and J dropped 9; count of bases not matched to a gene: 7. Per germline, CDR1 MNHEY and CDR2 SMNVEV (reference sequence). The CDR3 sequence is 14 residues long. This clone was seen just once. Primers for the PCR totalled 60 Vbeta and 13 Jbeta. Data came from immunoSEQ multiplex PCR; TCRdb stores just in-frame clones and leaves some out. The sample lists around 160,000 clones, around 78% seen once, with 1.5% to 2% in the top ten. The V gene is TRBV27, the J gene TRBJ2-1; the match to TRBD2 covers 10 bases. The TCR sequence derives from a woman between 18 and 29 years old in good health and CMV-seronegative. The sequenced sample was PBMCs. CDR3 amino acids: CASSLASGSSEQFF. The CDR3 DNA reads TGTGCCAGCAGTCTTGCTAGCGGGAGTAGTGAGCAGTTCTTC.